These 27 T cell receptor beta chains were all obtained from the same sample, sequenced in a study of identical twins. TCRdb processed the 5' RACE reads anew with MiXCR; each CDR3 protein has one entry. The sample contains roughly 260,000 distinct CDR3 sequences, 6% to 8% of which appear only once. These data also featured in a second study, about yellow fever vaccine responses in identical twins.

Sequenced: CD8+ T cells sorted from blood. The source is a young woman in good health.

In DNA form, the CDR3 reads TGCAGCGTTGAAGATTTGGGGATAGAGCAGTTCTTC. Translated: CSVEDLGIEQFF. The chain is built from TRBV29-1 and TRBJ2-1, with D unclear. V lost 0 bases and J 10 bases, leaving 10 bases between the germline ends. The CDR3 sequence is 12 residues long. Germline values: CDR1 SQVTM, CDR2 ANQGSEA.

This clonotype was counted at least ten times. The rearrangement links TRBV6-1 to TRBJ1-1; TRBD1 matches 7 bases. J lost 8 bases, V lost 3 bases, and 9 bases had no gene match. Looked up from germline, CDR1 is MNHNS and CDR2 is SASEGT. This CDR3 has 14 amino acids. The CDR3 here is CASSEAQGRWEAFF. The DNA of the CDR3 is TGTGCCAGCAGTGAGGCACAGGGGCGTTGGGAAGCTTTCTTT.

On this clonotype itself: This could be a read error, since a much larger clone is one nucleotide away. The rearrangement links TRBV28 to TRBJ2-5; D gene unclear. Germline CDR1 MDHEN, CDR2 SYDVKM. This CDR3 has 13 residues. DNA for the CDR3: TGTGCCAGCAGTTTCAGTAGACGAGAGACCCGGTACTTC. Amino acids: CASSFSRRETRYF.

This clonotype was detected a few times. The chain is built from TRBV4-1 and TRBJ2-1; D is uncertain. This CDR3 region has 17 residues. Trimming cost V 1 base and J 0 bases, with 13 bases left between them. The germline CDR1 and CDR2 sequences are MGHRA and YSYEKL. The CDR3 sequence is CASSQVSGPSSYNEQFF. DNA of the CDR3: TGCGCCAGCAGCCAAGTTTCCGGGCCCAGCTCCTACAATGAGCAGTTCTTC.

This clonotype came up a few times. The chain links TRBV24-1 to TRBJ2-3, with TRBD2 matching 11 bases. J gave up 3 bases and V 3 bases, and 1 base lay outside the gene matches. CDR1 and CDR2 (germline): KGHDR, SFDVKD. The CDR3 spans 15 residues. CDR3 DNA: TGTGCCACCAGTGATGTAGCGGGAGGGACAGATACGCAGTATTTT. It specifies CATSDVAGGTDTQYF.

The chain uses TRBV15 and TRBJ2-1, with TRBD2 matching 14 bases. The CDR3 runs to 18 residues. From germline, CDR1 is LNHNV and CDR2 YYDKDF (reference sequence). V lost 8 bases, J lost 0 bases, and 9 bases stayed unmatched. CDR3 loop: CATSPGTSGGSSYNEQFF. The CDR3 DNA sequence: TGTGCCACCTCACCGGGGACTAGCGGGGGCAGCTCCTACAATGAGCAGTTCTTC.

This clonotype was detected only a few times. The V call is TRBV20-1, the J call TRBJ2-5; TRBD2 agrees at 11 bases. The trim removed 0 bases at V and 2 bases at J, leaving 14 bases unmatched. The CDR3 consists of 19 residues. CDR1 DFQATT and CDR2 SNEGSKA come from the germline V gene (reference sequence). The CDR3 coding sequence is TGCAGTGCTAGAGATAGTGTGTCTAGCGGGGGGCCGGAGCAAGAGACCCAGTACTTC. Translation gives CSARDSVSSGGPEQETQYF.

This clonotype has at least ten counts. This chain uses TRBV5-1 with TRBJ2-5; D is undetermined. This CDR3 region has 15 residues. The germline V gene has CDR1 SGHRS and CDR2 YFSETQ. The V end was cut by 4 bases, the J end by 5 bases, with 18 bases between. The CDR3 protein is CASSLTKPQPETQYF. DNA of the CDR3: TGCGCCAGCAGCCTCACTAAACCCCAGCCCGAGACCCAGTACTTC.

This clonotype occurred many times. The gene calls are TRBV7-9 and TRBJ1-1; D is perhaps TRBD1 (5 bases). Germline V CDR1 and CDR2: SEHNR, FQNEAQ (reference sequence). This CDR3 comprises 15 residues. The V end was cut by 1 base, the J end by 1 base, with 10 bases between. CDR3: CASSLDRDGNTEAFF. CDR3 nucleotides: TGTGCCAGCAGCTTAGATAGGGACGGGAACACTGAAGCTTTCTTT.

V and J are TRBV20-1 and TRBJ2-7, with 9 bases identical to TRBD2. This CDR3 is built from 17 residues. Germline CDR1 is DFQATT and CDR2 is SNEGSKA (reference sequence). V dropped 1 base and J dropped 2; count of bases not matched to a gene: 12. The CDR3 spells CSARGPHRLAGTYEQYF. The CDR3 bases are TGCAGTGCTAGAGGTCCCCACCGGCTAGCGGGAACCTACGAGCAGTACTTC.

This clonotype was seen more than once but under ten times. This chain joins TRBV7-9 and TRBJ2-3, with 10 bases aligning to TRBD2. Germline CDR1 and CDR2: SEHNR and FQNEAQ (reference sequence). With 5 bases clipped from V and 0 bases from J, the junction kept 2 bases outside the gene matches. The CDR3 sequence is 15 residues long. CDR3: CASSHSGGSTDTQYF. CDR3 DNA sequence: TGTGCCAGCAGCCATAGCGGGGGGAGCACAGATACGCAGTATTTT.

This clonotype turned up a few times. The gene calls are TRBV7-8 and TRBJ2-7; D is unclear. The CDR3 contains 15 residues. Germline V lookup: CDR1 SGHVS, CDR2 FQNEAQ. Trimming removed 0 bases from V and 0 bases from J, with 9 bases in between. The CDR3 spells CASSLAVRNSYEQYF. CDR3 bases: TGTGCCAGCAGCTTAGCAGTCAGAAACTCCTACGAGCAGTACTTC.

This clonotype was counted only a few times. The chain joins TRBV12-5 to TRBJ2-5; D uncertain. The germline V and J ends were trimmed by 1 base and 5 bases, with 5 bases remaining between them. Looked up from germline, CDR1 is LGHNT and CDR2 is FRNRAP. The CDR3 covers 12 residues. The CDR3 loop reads CASGLGMETQYF. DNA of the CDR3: TGTGCTAGTGGTTTGGGCATGGAGACCCAGTACTTC.

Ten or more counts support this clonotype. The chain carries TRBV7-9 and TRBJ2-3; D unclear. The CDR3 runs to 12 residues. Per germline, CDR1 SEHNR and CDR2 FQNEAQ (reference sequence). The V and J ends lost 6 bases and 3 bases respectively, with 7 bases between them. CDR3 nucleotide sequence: TGTGCCAGCAGTTCCCATACAGATACGCAGTATTTT. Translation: CASSSHTDTQYF.

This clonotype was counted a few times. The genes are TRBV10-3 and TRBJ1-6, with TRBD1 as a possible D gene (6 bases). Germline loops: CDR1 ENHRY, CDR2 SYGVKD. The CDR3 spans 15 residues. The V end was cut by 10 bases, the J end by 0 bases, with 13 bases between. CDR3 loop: CATIQGFSYNSPLHF. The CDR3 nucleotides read TGTGCCACCATACAGGGTTTCTCCTATAATTCACCCCTCCACTTT.

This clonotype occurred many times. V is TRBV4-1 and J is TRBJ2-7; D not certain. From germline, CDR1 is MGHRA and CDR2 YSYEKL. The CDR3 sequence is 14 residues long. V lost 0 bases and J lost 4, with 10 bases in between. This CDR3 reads CASSQDSGRYEQYV. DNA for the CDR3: TGCGCCAGCAGCCAAGACTCTGGTCGTTACGAGCAGTACGTC.

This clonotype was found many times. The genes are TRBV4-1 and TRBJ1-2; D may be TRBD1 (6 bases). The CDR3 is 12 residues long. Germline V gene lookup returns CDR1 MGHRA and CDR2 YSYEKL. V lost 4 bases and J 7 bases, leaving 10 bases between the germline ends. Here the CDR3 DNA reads TGCGCCAGCAGCCCACAGGGTTTTGGCTACACCTTC. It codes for CASSPQGFGYTF.

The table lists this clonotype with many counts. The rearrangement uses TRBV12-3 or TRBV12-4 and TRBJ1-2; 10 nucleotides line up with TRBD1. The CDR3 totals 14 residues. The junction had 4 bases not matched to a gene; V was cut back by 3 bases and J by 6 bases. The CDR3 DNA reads TGTGCCAGCAGTTTTTTTGGACAGGGGGATGGCTACACCTTC. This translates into CASSFFGQGDGYTF.

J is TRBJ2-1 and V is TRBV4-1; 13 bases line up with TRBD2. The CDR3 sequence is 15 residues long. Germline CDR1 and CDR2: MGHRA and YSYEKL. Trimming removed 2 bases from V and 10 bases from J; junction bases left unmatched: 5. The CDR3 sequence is CASSQSQTSGGEQFF. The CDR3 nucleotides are TGCGCCAGCAGCCAATCCCAGACTAGCGGGGGGGAGCAGTTCTTC.

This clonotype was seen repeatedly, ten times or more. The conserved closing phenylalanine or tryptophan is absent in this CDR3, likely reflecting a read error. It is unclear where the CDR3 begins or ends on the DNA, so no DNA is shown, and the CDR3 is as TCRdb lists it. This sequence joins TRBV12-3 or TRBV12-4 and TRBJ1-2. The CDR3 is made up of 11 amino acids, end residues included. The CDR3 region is CASSFTGTPRL.

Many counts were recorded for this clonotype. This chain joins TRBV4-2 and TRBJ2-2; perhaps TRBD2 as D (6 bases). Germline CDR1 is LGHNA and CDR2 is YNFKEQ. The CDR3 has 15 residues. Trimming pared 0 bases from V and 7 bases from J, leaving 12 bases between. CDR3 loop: CASSQELLAYGELFF. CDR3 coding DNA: TGTGCCAGCAGCCAAGAGCTACTAGCTTACGGGGAGCTGTTTTTT.

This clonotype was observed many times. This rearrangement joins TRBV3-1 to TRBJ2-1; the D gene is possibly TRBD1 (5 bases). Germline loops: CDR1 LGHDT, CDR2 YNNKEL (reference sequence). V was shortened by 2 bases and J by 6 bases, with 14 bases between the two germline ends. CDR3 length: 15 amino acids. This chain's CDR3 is CASSQRPGIGNEQFF. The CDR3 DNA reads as TGTGCCAGCAGCCAAAGGCCAGGGATTGGCAATGAGCAGTTCTTC.

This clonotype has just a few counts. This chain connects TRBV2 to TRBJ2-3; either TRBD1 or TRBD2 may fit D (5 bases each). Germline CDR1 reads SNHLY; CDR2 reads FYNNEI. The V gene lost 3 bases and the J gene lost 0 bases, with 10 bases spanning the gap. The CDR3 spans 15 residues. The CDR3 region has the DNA TGTGCCAGCAGTGACGGGACCTCTAGCACAGATACGCAGTATTTT. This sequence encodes CASSDGTSSTDTQYF.

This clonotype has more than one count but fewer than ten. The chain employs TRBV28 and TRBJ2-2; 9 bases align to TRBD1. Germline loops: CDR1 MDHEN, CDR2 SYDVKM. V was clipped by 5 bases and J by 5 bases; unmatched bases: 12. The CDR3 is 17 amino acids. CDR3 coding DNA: TGTGCCAGCAGTATATTAGGGACAGGGTATCGGACCGGGGAGCTGTTTTTT. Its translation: CASSILGTGYRTGELFF.

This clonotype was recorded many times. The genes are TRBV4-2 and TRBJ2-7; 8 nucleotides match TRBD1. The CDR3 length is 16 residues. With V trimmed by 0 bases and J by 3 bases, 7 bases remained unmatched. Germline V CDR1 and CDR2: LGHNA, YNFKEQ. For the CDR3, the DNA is TGTGCCAGCAGCCAAGATCTGGGACAGGTATTCTACGAGCAGTACGTC. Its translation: CASSQDLGQVFYEQYV.

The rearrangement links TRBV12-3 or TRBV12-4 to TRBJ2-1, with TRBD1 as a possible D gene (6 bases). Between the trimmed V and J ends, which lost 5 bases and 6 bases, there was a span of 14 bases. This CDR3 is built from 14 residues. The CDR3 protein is CASSTTGGTNEQFF. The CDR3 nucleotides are TGTGCCAGCAGTACGACAGGAGGCACCAATGAGCAGTTCTTC.

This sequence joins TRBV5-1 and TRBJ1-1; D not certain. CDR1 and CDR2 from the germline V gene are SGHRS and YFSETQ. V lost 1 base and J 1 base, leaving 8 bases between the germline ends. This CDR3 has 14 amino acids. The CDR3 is CASSLWPENTEAFF. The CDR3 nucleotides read TGCGCCAGCAGCTTGTGGCCAGAGAACACTGAAGCTTTCTTT.